This section outlines one T cell receptor beta chain sequence together with its context. Its antigen is as yet unknown. The method was immunoSEQ multiplex PCR; TCRdb's version includes in-frame clones alone and lacks a portion of them. The repertoire holds just over 15,000 clones, roughly 71% seen once, with approximately 25% in the top ten. CD4+ T cells from unexposed donors were obtained before the COVID-19 pandemic (2011-2018). The cells were cultured for approximately ten days before CD4+ T cells were isolated. The data are from a study of CD4 T cells in relation to SARS-CoV-2 and coronaviruses. Whole-study context: TCR beta CDR3s were sequenced after 10-day antigen culture of PBMCs. General observations from the study: Crossreactive clones expanded significantly less to SARS-CoV-2 than monoreactive clones. About 65% of donors had memory CD4+ clonotypes crossrecognizing SARS-CoV-2 and common cold coronavirus spike.

Germline CDR1 reads LGHDT; CDR2 reads YNNKEL (reference sequence). The V end was cut by 2 bases, the J end by 3 bases, with 20 bases between. This CDR3 spans 18 amino acids. The genes are TRBV3-1 (or the pseudogene TRBV3-2) and TRBJ1-5; D is ambiguous. This sequence originates from a human donor in good health. Source material: CD4+ T cells from PBMCs, cultured in vitro. The CDR3 region has the DNA TGTGCCAGCAGCCAATTCGGTTACGGCAAGCGGTCCAATCAGCCCCAGCATTTT. This translates into CASSQFGYGKRSNQPQHF.